Listed below are T cell receptor beta chains from one sample, sequenced in a study of cytomegalovirus exposure and HLA in healthy donors. Generated by immunoSEQ multiplex PCR, the TCRdb table keeps only in-frame clones and is missing some. Of approximately 160,000 clones in the sample, about nine tenths were seen once. Input material: PBMCs. The receptor set was obtained from a man aged 18 to 29 in good health and CMV-seropositive. CDR3s include the opening cysteine and the closing phenylalanine or tryptophan. The D gene is left open where the match is weak. Expanded clones are given a class, and other clones once, few, many or no size at all.

TRBJ2-2 | TRBV28 | . | . | CASSPQGRDTGELFF | TGTGCCAGCAGCCCACAGGGTCGCGACACCGGGGAGCTGTTTTTT
TRBJ2-3 | TRBV7-2 | TRBD2 | . | CASSVDPGLAGADTQYF | TGTGCCAGCAGCGTCGACCCGGGACTAGCGGGAGCAGATACGCAGTATTTT
TRBJ2-7 | TRBV6-5 | TRBD1 | . | CASSYSRDRVHEQYF | TGTGCCAGCAGTTACTCTAGGGACAGGGTCCACGAGCAGTACTTC
TRBJ1-4 | TRBV7-8 | . | . | CASSLAYRPSRREEKLFF | TGTGCCAGCAGCTTAGCTTACAGGCCCTCGAGACGAGAGGAAAAACTGTTTTTT
TRBJ2-3 | TRBV25-1 | . | . | CASSLGGHIGTQYF | TGTGCCAGCAGCCTTGGGGGCCACATCGGTACGCAGTATTTT
TRBJ2-7 | TRBV19 | . | . | CASSIAPRERPYEQYF | TGTGCCAGTAGTATAGCCCCCAGGGAACGGCCCTACGAGCAGTACTTC
TRBJ2-5 | TRBV5-8 | TRBD2 | . | CASRGTSLETQYF | TGTGCCAGCAGGGGGACTAGCCTAGAGACCCAGTACTTC
TRBJ2-1 | TRBV27 | TRBD1 | . | CASSSAGTGSYNEQFF | TGTGCCAGCAGTTCGGCCGGGACAGGGTCTTACAATGAGCAGTTCTTC
TRBJ2-5 | TRBV28 | . | . | CASSFHQAETQYF | TGTGCCAGCAGTTTTCATCAAGCGGAGACCCAGTACTTC
TRBJ2-1 | TRBV18 | TRBD2 | . | CASSPWGEGPGIHEQFF | TGTGCCAGCTCACCATGGGGGGAGGGCCCAGGTATCCATGAGCAGTTCTTC
TRBJ2-1 | TRBV9 | TRBD1 | few | CASSDRGLGNEQFF | TGTGCCAGCAGCGACAGGGGGTTAGGCAATGAGCAGTTCTTC
TRBJ2-7 | TRBV15 | TRBD2 | . | CATSRDRTRMYEQYF | TGTGCCACCAGCAGAGATAGGACTAGAATGTACGAGCAGTACTTC
TRBJ2-7 | TRBV5-5 | . | . | CASSSDTGRHEQYF | TGTGCCAGCAGCTCGGACACAGGGCGGCACGAGCAGTACTTC
TRBJ1-4 | TRBV19 | TRBD1 | . | CASSWGQGEKLFF | TGTGCCAGTAGTTGGGGACAGGGTGAAAAACTGTTTTTT
TRBJ2-7 | TRBV28 | TRBD2 | . | CASSSPAGVGSYEQYF | TGTGCCAGCAGTTCGCCTGCGGGGGTGGGCTCCTACGAGCAGTACTTC
TRBJ2-3 | TRBV5-1 | . | . | CASLQGAGADTQYF | TGCGCCAGCCTCCAAGGAGCCGGGGCAGATACGCAGTATTTT
TRBJ2-3 | TRBV28 | . | . | CASSLGGRSTDTQYF | TGTGCCAGCAGTTTAGGGGGCCGAAGCACAGATACGCAGTATTTT
TRBJ2-3 | TRBV4-2 | . | . | CASSQDAGSVTDTQYF | TGTGCCAGCAGCCAAGACGCCGGGAGTGTGACAGATACGCAGTATTTT
TRBJ2-3 | TRBV7-6 | . | . | CASSLARSSQGPDTQYF | TGTGCCAGCAGCTTAGCGCGTTCCTCCCAGGGGCCAGATACGCAGTATTTT
TRBJ2-7 | TRBV18 | TRBD2 | . | CASSPQGLDPYEQYF | TGTGCCAGCTCACCACAGGGACTAGACCCCTACGAGCAGTACTTC
TRBJ2-2 | TRBV7-2 | . | . | CARRGSTTGELFF | TGTGCCCGACGGGGTAGTACGACCGGGGAGCTGTTTTTT
TRBJ1-1 | TRBV6-1 | TRBD1 | . | CASRFGQGGTEAFF | TGTGCCAGCAGATTCGGCCAGGGGGGCACTGAAGCTTTCTTT
TRBJ2-1 | TRBV4-1 | TRBD2 | . | CASSQDLAGNEQFF | TGCGCCAGCAGCCAAGATCTAGCGGGCAATGAGCAGTTCTTC
TRBJ2-7 | TRBV7-9 | . | . | CASSSWREGYEQYF | TGTGCCAGCAGCTCCTGGAGAGAGGGCTACGAGCAGTACTTC
TRBJ2-5 | TRBV30 | TRBD2 | . | CAWSLAASGGQETQYF | TGTGCCTGGAGTCTCGCTGCTAGCGGGGGCCAAGAGACCCAGTACTTC
TRBJ1-1 | TRBV19 | . | few | CASSRQSVTEAFF | TGTGCCAGTTCCAGACAGAGTGTGACTGAAGCTTTCTTT
TRBJ1-1 | TRBV27 | . | . | CASSFGGDYTEAFF | TGTGCCAGCAGTTTTGGGGGGGACTACACTGAAGCTTTCTTT
TRBJ2-1 | TRBV19 | . | once | CASSINSGKYNEQFF | TGTGCCAGTAGTATTAATAGCGGAAAATACAATGAGCAGTTCTTC
TRBJ2-2 | TRBV6-6 | . | . | CATFTPGAVTGELFF | TGTGCCACCTTCACTCCAGGGGCCGTCACCGGGGAGCTGTTTTTT
TRBJ2-1 | TRBV6-5 | . | . | CASSLGQISYNEQFF | TGTGCCAGCAGCCTCGGACAGATCTCTTACAATGAGCAGTTCTTC
TRBJ2-1 | TRBV5-1 | TRBD1 | . | CASSWWGTGVSETYNEQFF | TGCGCCAGCAGCTGGTGGGGGACAGGGGTTAGCGAGACCTACAATGAGCAGTTCTTC
TRBJ2-7 | TRBV7-9 | TRBD2 | once | CASSLGAGGTSYEQYF | TGTGCCAGCAGCTTAGGAGCGGGAGGGACCTCCTACGAGCAGTACTTC
TRBJ2-1 | TRBV5-7 | . | . | CASSLARLVQQQDEQFF | TGTGCCAGCAGCTTGGCCCGACTAGTCCAACAACAAGATGAGCAGTTCTTC
TRBJ2-1 | TRBV5-1 | TRBD2 | . | CASFLGGTSYNEQFF | TGCGCCAGCTTTCTGGGGGGGACCTCCTACAATGAGCAGTTCTTC
TRBJ2-2 | TRBV19 | TRBD2 | once | CASSMRASGSPGELFF | TGTGCCAGTAGTATGAGGGCTAGCGGGAGTCCCGGGGAGCTGTTTTTT
TRBJ2-5 | TRBV5-4 | TRBD1 | . | CASSRDSQETQYF | TGTGCCAGCAGCCGGGACAGCCAAGAGACCCAGTACTTC
TRBJ1-2 | TRBV27 | TRBD1 | few | CASSSSGQGRNGYTF | TGTGCCAGCAGTTCCTCGGGACAGGGGAGAAATGGCTACACCTTC
TRBJ2-3 | TRBV5-1 | . | . | CASSTGTIADTQYF | TGCGCCAGCAGCACAGGGACTATTGCAGATACGCAGTATTTT
TRBJ2-7 | TRBV10-3 | . | . | CAISDSTLFSGGEQYF | TGTGCCATCAGTGATTCTACCTTGTTTAGCGGCGGCGAGCAGTACTTC
TRBJ2-6 | TRBV19 | . | . | CASQQGSGANVLTF | TGTGCCAGTCAACAGGGTTCAGGGGCCAACGTCCTGACTTTC
TRBJ2-7 | TRBV23-1 | . | . | CASSRAEQYF | TGCGCCAGCAGTCGGGCCGAGCAGTACTTC
TRBJ1-1 | TRBV7-8 | . | . | CASSLNDYGTEAFF | TGTGCCAGCAGCTTGAACGACTATGGCACTGAAGCTTTCTTT
TRBJ2-2 | TRBV4-1 | TRBD2 | . | CASSPGLAGVNTGELFF | TGCGCCAGCAGCCCCGGACTAGCGGGAGTCAACACCGGGGAGCTGTTTTTT